This T cell receptor (beta chain) was observed in a study of T cell changes during pregnancy in multiple sclerosis (dated by TCRdb to between 2018 and 2021). With respect to the entire study: The study examined how the T cell repertoire changed over the course of pregnancy in women with multiple sclerosis.

Libraries came from the immunoSEQ multiplex PCR assay. TCRdb stores this immuneACCESS table with in-frame sequences only. Part of the clones is absent; in the studies checked, under half of the shortfall reflects unresolved V genes, and no reason is known for the rest. For this sample there are about 69,000 clones; 85% to 95% appear just once. The top ten hold just under 2% of the sample. Taken from cysteine to phenylalanine, the CDR3 has 14 residues. Only CDR3 DNA is held: 42 bases, read in frame from base 1. CDR1 SGHVS and CDR2 FNYEAQ are derived from the germline V gene. The junction shows trimming of 5 bases on V and 3 bases on J, plus 14 bases between the germline ends. As concerns this clone: Its antigen remains undetermined. Per-base quality was not reported, and no clone a single base away is much larger than it.

Sample: peripheral blood, taken in the third trimester of pregnancy. The sequence derives from a female donor in good health, enrolled as a control in a pregnancy study. Here the chain combines TRBV7-6 and TRBJ2-7; perhaps TRBD1 is the D gene, with 6 bases matching. The bases are TGTGCCAGCAGCCGGACAGAAAATCTCTACGAGCAGTACTTC. Its protein is CASSRTENLYEQYF.